The sequence of this T cell receptor (beta chain) was determined in a study of cytomegalovirus exposure and HLA in healthy donors. Germline V lookup: CDR1 MNHNS, CDR2 SASEGT. The V end was cut by 6 bases, the J end by 8 bases, with 10 bases between. The CDR3 has 11 amino acids. The PCR contained 60 Vbeta and 13 Jbeta primers. Generated by immunoSEQ multiplex PCR, the TCRdb table keeps only in-frame clones and is missing some. The data show over 200,000 clones, approximately 70% seen once. Sequencing was done on a sample of PBMCs. The receptor comes from a young woman in good health and CMV-seronegative. The chain carries TRBV6-1 and TRBJ1-1, with D possibly TRBD1 on 6 matching bases. The CDR3 protein is CASRTGTEAFF. DNA of the CDR3: TGTGCCAGCAGGACCGGGACAGAAGCTTTCTTT.